The clone carrying this TCR beta chain was observed at least ten times. Its antigen is not known. The junction and the germline gene differ at one end; a read error may be behind it. This CDR3 comprises 19 residues. Germline-derived CDR1 and CDR2 are SGHRS and YFSETQ. These data are taken from a study of T cells after yellow fever vaccination. Findings and caveats of the study: Re-detected after boosting: most primary clones, 95% to 98% of CD4 and roughly 88% of CD8. Though it reached lower strength, the secondary response hit its peak faster, day 5 versus 15.

TCRdb reanalysed the 5' RACE reads using MiXCR and keeps one entry per CDR3 protein. Seen here are over 300,000 distinct CDR3 sequences, less than 4.5% observed once, and the top ten hold around 22%. The sample was PBMCs, taken on the day of the yellow fever booster vaccination. The genes are TRBV5-1 and TRBJ2-1; 10 bases align to TRBD2. This clonotype was obtained from a young man who received the YFV17D yellow fever vaccine. The CDR3 DNA reads as TGCGCCATCAGCTCTATACTCACTAGCGGGGCGAGCTCCTACAATGAGCAGTTCTTC. Translating it yields CAISSILTSGASSYNEQFF. The variable domain in full, with the rest retrieved from reference TRBV5-1 and TRBJ2-1, is KAGVTQTPRYLIKTRGQQVTLSCSPISGHRSVSWYQQTPGQGLQFLFEYFSETQRNKGNFPGRFSGRQFSNSRSEMNVSTLELGDSALYLCAISSILTSGASSYNEQFFGPGTRLTVL.